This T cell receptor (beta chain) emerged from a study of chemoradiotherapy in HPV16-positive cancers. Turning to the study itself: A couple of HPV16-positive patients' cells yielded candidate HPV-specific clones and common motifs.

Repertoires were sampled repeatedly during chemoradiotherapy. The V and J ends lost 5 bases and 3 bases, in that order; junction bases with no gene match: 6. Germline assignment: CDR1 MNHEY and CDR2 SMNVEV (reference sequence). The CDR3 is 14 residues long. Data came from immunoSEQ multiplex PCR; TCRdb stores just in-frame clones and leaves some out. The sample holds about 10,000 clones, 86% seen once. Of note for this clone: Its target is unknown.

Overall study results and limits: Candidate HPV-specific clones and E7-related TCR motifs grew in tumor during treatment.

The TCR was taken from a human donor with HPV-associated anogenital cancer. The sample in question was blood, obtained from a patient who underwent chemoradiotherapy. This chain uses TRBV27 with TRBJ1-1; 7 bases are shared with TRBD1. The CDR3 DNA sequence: TGTGCCAGCAGTAACCGACAGGGAGACACTGAAGCTTTCTTT. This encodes CASSNRQGDTEAFF.